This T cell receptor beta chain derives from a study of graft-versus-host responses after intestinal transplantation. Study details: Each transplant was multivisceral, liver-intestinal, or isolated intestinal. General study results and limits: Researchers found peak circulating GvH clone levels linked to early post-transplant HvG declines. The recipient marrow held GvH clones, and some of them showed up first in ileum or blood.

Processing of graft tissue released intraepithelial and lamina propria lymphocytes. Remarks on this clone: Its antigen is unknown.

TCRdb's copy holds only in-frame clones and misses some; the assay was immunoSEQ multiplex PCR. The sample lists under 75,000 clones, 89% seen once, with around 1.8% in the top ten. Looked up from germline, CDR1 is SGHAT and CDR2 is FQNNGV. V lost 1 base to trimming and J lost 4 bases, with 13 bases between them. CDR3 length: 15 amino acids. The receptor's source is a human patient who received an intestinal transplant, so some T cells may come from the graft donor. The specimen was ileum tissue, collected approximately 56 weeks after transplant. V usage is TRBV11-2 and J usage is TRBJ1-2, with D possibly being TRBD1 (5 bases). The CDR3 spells CASSLGLLRGYGYTF. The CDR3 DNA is TGTGCCAGCAGCTTAGGTCTGCTGAGGGGCTATGGCTACACCTTC.